The 20 T cell receptor beta chains below come from one sample, sequenced in a study of CD8 T cells in ankylosing spondylitis. TCRdb called the 5' RACE reads again in MiXCR, with one record for every CDR3 protein. The table records hundreds of thousands of distinct CDR3 sequences, roughly 8.6% of them present only once. Source material: blood, either unsorted or a sorted T cell fraction (not recorded which). All receptors come from a male donor with ankylosing spondylitis or in good health (not recorded which).

The rearrangement uses TRBV30 and TRBJ2-4; D is perhaps TRBD2 (6 bases). Germline values: CDR1 GTSNPN, CDR2 SVGIG (reference sequence). Trimming took off 0 bases at V and 8 bases at J, with 8 bases between the two ends. This CDR3 spans 12 amino acids. CDR3 sequence (DNA): TGTGCCTGGAGTGTTGGAGGGGACATTCAGTACTTC. Amino acid sequence: CAWSVGGDIQYF.

Notes on this clonotype: A much larger clone differs by one base, so this may be a read error. The chain links TRBV7-9 to TRBJ2-2, with 8 bases lining up with TRBD1. CDR1 is SEHNR, CDR2 FQNEAQ, per germline (reference sequence). The junction had 4 bases not matched to a gene; V was cut back by 8 bases and J by 5 bases. The CDR3 extends over 13 amino acids. The CDR3 DNA follows: TGTGCCAGCCGCTGGACAGGGACCGGGGAGCTGTTTTTT. Translating it yields CASRWTGTGELFF.

This clonotype was counted between two and nine times. The V gene is TRBV7-9, the J gene TRBJ1-2, with a tentative D call TRBD1 (5 bases). The CDR3 contains 16 residues. Germline CDR1 and CDR2: SEHNR and FQNEAQ (reference sequence). V was cut by 5 bases and J by 3 bases, with 19 bases left in between. CDR3 coding DNA: TGTGCCAGCAGCCCCGGGGGGGGATCCTGGGACTATGGCTACACCTTC. Amino acids: CASSPGGGSWDYGYTF.

This clonotype was counted between two and nine times. This chain uses TRBV6-6 with TRBJ1-2; D not resolved. The CDR3 covers 11 residues. Deletions cut 5 bases from V and 8 bases from J, with 9 bases between. From germline, CDR1 is MNHNY and CDR2 SVGAGI (reference sequence). DNA for the CDR3: TGTGCCAGCAGTCAACGACGGGGCTACACCTTC. Its translation is CASSQRRGYTF.

This clonotype was picked up many times. V usage is TRBV11-2 and J usage is TRBJ1-6; tentatively, D is TRBD1 (5 bases). Germline CDR1 SGHAT, CDR2 FQNNGV. Trimming removed 5 bases at V and 4 bases at J, with 21 bases between. There are 18 residues in the CDR3. CDR3 nucleotide sequence: TGTGCCAGCAGCCTCTCGGTTCAAAGGGGAGGGTATAATTCACCCCTCCACTTT. It is translated as CASSLSVQRGGYNSPLHF.

There are many counts of this clonotype. The J gene is TRBJ2-3, the V gene TRBV5-1; 9 nucleotides agree with TRBD1. Trimming cost V 3 bases and J 2 bases; bases outside gene matches: 7. This CDR3 contains 16 residues. Germline loops: CDR1 SGHRS, CDR2 YFSETQ. CDR3 loop: CASSSGDRAFTDTQYF. CDR3 DNA: TGCGCCAGCAGCTCCGGGGACAGGGCCTTCACAGATACGCAGTATTTT.

Many counts were recorded for this clonotype. As DNA, the CDR3 is TGTGCCAGCAGCTCCCCGCCGGGGACTCTTAATGAAAAACTGTTTTTT. Protein product: CASSSPPGTLNEKLFF. The gene calls are TRBV7-9 and TRBJ1-4; tentatively, D is TRBD1 (5 bases). The V gene lost 4 bases and the J gene lost 4 bases, with 16 bases spanning the gap. This CDR3 is 16 amino acids long. The germline gives CDR1 SEHNR, CDR2 FQNEAQ (reference sequence).

This clonotype was found a few times. The J gene is TRBJ2-3, the V gene TRBV30, with unresolved D. Trimming shortened V by 2 bases and J by 8 bases, and 8 bases separated the two germline ends. The germline gives CDR1 GTSNPN, CDR2 SVGIG (reference sequence). CDR3 length equals 11 residues. The CDR3 DNA follows: TGTGCCTGGAGTAAACCAGTTACGCAGTATTTT. The encoded protein is CAWSKPVTQYF.

This clonotype was observed at least ten times. This sequence joins TRBV6-1 and TRBJ1-5; 7 nucleotides align to TRBD1. CDR3 length: 16 amino acids. Germline-derived CDR1 and CDR2 are MNHNS and SASEGT. V was clipped by 5 bases and J by 0 bases; unmatched bases: 7. The CDR3 region is CASSPRQGHSNQPQHF. CDR3 nucleotides: TGTGCCAGCAGTCCCCGACAGGGCCATAGCAATCAGCCCCAGCATTTT.

The rearrangement links TRBV5-5 to TRBJ2-1; no firm D call. CDR1 and CDR2 (germline): SGHKS, YYEKEE (reference sequence). This CDR3 comprises 12 residues. The V gene lost 2 bases and the J gene lost 5 bases, with 5 bases spanning the gap. The CDR3 region is CASSFGDNEQFF. The CDR3 bases are TGTGCCAGCAGCTTCGGAGACAATGAGCAGTTCTTC.

In this sample, this clonotype turned up many times. V and J are TRBV20-1 and TRBJ1-5, with TRBD1 matching over 7 bases. The V and J ends lost 2 bases and 7 bases, in that order; junction bases with no gene match: 11. The germline CDR1 and CDR2 sequences are DFQATT and SNEGSKA (reference sequence). This CDR3 contains 15 residues. The CDR3, as DNA: TGCAGTGCTAGACGGGACAGTCCAATAGGGCAGCCCCAGCATTTT. Amino acids: CSARRDSPIGQPQHF.

In its sample, this clonotype was seen many times. The gene calls are TRBV30 and TRBJ2-5; no clear D gene. The germline V and J ends were trimmed by 5 bases and 7 bases, with 14 bases remaining between them. The CDR3 loop spans 12 amino acids. Germline V gene lookup returns CDR1 GTSNPN and CDR2 SVGIG (reference sequence). CDR3 nucleotides: TGTGCCTGGGGTGACAAAGGCGGGACCCAGTACTTC. Its protein is CAWGDKGGTQYF.

This clonotype was seen repeatedly, ten times or more. V gene TRBV4-2 combines with J gene TRBJ1-1, with D maybe TRBD1 (6 bases). The CDR3 is 18 amino acids. Germline V gene lookup returns CDR1 LGHNA and CDR2 YNFKEQ. The V and J ends lost 1 base and 0 bases respectively, with 18 bases between them. CDR3 coding DNA: TGTGCCAGCAGCCAAGTAGCGGGGGGCGGGCGGATGAACACTGAAGCTTTCTTT. Amino acid sequence: CASSQVAGGGRMNTEAFF.

This clonotype came up many times. The chain is built from TRBV20-1 and TRBJ1-5, with 11 bases lining up with TRBD1. There are 14 residues in the CDR3. Germline CDR1 reads DFQATT; CDR2 reads SNEGSKA (reference sequence). V was pared by 3 bases and J by 7 bases, with 5 bases of the junction left unmatched. CDR3 in DNA: TGCAGTGCTAGCGGGACAGGGGGTGGGCAGCCCCAGCATTTT. As protein: CSASGTGGGQPQHF.

This clonotype was counted many times. V usage is TRBV20-1 and J usage is TRBJ1-1, with a weak D call TRBD1 (6 bases). Trimming took off 1 base at V and 1 base at J, with 10 bases between the two ends. The CDR3 totals 14 residues. Germline V lookup: CDR1 DFQATT, CDR2 SNEGSKA (reference sequence). The CDR3 here is CSARVGGGNTEAFF. CDR3 coding DNA: TGCAGTGCTAGAGTCGGAGGGGGGAACACTGAAGCTTTCTTT.

This clonotype was observed a few times. V usage is TRBV20-1 and J usage is TRBJ2-3, with a weak D call TRBD1 (5 bases). Germline lookup yields CDR1 DFQATT and CDR2 SNEGSKA (reference sequence). V lost 6 bases and J 5 bases, leaving 21 bases between the germline ends. The CDR3 totals 15 residues. CDR3 protein: CSARTGSTVRDTQYF. The CDR3 DNA is TGCAGTGCAAGAACAGGATCTACCGTTCGAGATACGCAGTATTTT.

This clonotype was seen at least ten times. V gene TRBV4-2 combines with J gene TRBJ2-6; no reliable D call. The germline V gene encodes CDR1 LGHNA and CDR2 YNFKEQ. The germline V and J ends were trimmed by 3 bases and 2 bases, with 8 bases remaining between them. This CDR3 is 15 amino acids long. The CDR3, as DNA: TGTGCCAGCAGCCAGGGAATAACTGGGGCCAACGTCCTGACTTTC. Its translation is CASSQGITGANVLTF.

Many counts were recorded for this clonotype. The genes are TRBV20-1 and TRBJ1-2; D unclear. The V and J ends lost 5 bases and 6 bases respectively, with 13 bases between them. Germline CDR1 and CDR2: DFQATT and SNEGSKA (reference sequence). The CDR3 covers 12 residues. The CDR3 nucleotides are TGCAGTGCTCGGGGTGTGTTCGATGGCTACACCTTC. As protein: CSARGVFDGYTF.

This clonotype showed up many times. The genes are TRBV11-2 and TRBJ2-1, with a tentative D call TRBD2 (6 bases). Germline CDR1 reads SGHAT; CDR2 reads FQNNGV. CDR3 length equals 15 residues. Between the trimmed V and J ends, which lost 4 bases and 6 bases, there was a span of 16 bases. The CDR3 DNA reads as TGTGCCAGCAGCTCAATGACTAGTCGGAGCAATGAGCAGTTCTTC. Its translation is CASSSMTSRSNEQFF.

This clonotype was counted at least ten times. V is TRBV27 and J is TRBJ2-3; 11 bases are shared with TRBD2. Germline trimming cut 1 base from V and 3 bases from J; bases unmatched to any gene: 6. The length of the CDR3 is 17 residues. The germline gives CDR1 MNHEY, CDR2 SMNVEV (reference sequence). As DNA, the CDR3 is TGTGCCAGCAGTTTATATAGCGGGGGGGCGGGGACAGATACGCAGTATTTT. Protein product: CASSLYSGGAGTDTQYF.